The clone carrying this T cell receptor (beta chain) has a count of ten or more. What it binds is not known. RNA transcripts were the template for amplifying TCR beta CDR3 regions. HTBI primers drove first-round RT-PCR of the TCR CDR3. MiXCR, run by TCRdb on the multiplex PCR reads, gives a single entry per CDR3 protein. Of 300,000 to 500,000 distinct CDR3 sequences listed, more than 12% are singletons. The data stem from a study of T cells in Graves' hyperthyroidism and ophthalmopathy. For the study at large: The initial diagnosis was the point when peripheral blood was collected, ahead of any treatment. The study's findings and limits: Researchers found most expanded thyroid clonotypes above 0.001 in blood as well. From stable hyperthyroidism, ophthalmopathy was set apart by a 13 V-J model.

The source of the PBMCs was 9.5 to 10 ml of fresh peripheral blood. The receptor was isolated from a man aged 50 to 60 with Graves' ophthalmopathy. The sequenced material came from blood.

CDR3 sequence reads: CASMLSWRNTEAFF. In DNA, the CDR3 is TGTGCCAGCATGTTGTCTTGGAGAAACACTGAAGCTTTCTTT. J is TRBJ1-1 and V is TRBV27; no reliable D call. V lost 7 bases and J 2 bases, leaving 14 bases between the germline ends. This CDR3 contains 14 residues. Germline loops: CDR1 MNHEY, CDR2 SMNVEV (reference sequence).